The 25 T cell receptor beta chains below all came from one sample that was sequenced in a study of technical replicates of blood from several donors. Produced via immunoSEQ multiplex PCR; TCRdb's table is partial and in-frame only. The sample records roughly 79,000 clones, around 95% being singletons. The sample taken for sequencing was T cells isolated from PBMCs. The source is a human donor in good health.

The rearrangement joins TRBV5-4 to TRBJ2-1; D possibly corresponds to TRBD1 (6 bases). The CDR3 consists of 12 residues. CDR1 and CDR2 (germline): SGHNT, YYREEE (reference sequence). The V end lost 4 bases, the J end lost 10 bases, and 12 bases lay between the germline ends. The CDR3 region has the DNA TGTGCCAGCAGCCCCGCAGGGGTGGAGCAGTTCTTC. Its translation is CASSPAGVEQFF.

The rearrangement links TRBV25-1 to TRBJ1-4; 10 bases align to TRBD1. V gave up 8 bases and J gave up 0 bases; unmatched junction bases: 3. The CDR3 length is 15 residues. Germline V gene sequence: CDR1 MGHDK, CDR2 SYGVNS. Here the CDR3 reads CASRDRGATNEKLFF. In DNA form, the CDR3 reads TGTGCCAGCCGGGACAGGGGTGCAACTAATGAAAAACTGTTTTTT.

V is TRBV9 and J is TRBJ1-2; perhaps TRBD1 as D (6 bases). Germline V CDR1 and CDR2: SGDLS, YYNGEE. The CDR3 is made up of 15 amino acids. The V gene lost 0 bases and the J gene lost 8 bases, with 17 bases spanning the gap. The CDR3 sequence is CASSVGFGGQRGYTF. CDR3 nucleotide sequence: TGTGCCAGCAGCGTAGGGTTCGGGGGGCAGCGGGGCTACACCTTC.

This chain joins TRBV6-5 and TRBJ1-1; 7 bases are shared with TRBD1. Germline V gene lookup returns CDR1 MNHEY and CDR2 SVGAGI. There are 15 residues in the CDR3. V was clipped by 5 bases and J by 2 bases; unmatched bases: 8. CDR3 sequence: CASSGGDRQNTEAFF. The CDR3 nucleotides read TGTGCCAGCAGTGGAGGGGACAGACAAAACACTGAAGCTTTCTTT.

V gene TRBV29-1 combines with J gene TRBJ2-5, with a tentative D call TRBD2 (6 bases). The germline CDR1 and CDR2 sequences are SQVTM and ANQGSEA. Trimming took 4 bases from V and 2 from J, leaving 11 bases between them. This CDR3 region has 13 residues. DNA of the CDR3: TGCAGCGTTGGGGACTCACCTCAAGAGACCCAGTACTTC. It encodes CSVGDSPQETQYF.

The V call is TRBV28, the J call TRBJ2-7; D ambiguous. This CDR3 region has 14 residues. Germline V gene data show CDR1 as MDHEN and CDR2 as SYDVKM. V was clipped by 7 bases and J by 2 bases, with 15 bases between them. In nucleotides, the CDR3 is TGTGCCAGCATCTCCCAGGCCAGGACCTACGAGCAGTACTTC. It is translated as CASISQARTYEQYF.

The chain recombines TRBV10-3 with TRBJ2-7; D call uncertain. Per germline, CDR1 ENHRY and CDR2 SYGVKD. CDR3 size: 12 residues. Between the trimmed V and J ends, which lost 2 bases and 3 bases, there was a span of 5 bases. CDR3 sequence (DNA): TGTGCCATCAGTGAGGGCGGCTACGAGCAGTACTTC. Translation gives CAISEGGYEQYF.

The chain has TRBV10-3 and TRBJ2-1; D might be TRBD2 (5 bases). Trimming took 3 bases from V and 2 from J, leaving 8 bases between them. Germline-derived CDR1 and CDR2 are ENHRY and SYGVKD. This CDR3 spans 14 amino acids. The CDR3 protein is CAISEGSTYNEQFF. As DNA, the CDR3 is TGTGCCATCAGTGAAGGGAGCACCTACAATGAGCAGTTCTTC.

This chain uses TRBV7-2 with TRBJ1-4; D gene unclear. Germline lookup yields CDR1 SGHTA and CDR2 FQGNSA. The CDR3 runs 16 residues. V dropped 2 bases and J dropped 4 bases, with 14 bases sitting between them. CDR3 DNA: TGTGCCAGCAGCTTACAAGACACTTTCTTTAATGAAAAACTGTTTTTT. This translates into CASSLQDTFFNEKLFF. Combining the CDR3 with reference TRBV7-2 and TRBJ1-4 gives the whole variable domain GAGVSQSPSNKVTEKGKDVELRCDPISGHTALYWYRQSLGQGLEFLIYFQGNSAPDKSGLPSDRFSAERTGGSVSTLTIQRTQQEDSAVYLCASSLQDTFFNEKLFFGSGTQLSVL.

DNA for the CDR3: TGCGCCAGCAGGACTAGCGGGAGACTCACAGATACGCAGTATTTT. The encoded protein is CASRTSGRLTDTQYF. The gene calls are TRBV10-2 and TRBJ2-3, with 12 bases lining up with TRBD2. The CDR3 runs to 15 residues. Trimming at V came to 6 bases and at J to 2 bases, leaving 3 bases not matched to a gene. Germline CDR1 reads WSHSY; CDR2 reads SAAADI.

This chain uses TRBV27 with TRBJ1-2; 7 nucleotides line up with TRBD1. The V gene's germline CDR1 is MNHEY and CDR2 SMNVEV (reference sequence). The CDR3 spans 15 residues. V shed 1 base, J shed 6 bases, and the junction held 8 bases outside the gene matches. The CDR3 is CASSLFGSTGNGYTF. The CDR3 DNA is TGTGCCAGCAGTTTATTTGGCTCGACAGGGAATGGCTACACCTTC.

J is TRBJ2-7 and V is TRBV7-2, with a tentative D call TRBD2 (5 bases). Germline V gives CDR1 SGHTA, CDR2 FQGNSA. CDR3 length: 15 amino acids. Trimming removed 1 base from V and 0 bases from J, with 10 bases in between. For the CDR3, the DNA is TGTGCCAGCAGCTTAGACTGGGAGCCCTCCTACGAGCAGTACTTC. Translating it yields CASSLDWEPSYEQYF.

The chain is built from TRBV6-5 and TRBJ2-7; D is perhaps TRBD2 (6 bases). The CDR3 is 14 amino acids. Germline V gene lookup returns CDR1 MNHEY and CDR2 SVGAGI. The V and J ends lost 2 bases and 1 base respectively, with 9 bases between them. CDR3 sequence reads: CASSYLAGSYEQYF. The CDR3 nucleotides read TGTGCCAGCAGTTACCTGGCGGGGTCCTACGAGCAGTACTTC.

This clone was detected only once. CDR3 protein: CASSFKRFNEQFF. The CDR3 bases are TGTGCCAGCAGTTTCAAGCGGTTCAATGAGCAGTTCTTC. The chain has TRBV7-2 and TRBJ2-1; the D gene is possibly TRBD2 (5 bases). Per germline, CDR1 SGHTA and CDR2 FQGNSA. This CDR3 spans 13 amino acids. Trimming left V 6 bases short and J 6 bases short, with 12 bases between.

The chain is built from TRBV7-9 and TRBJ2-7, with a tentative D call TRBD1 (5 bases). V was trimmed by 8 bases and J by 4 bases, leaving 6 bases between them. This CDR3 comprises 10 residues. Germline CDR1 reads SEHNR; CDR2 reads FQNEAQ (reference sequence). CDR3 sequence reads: CASQGYEQYF. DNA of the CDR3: TGTGCCAGCCAGGGATACGAGCAGTACTTC.

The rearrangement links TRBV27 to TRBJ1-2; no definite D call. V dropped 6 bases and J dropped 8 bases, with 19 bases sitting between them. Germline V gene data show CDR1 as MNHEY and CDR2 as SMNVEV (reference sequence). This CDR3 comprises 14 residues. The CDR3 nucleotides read TGTGCCAGCAGCTATTTCCCAACTTTCCGGGGCTACACCTTC. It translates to CASSYFPTFRGYTF.

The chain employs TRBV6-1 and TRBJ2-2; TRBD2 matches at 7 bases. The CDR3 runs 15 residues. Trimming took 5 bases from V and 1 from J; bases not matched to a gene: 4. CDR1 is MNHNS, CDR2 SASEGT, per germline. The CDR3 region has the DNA TGTGCCAGCAGTCGAGCGGGACGGAACACCGGGGAGCTGTTTTTT. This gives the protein CASSRAGRNTGELFF.

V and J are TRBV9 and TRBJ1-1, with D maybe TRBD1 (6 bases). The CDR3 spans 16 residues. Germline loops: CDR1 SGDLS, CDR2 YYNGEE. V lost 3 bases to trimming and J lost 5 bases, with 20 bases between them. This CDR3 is CASSAGTQGGRTEAFF. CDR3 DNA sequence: TGTGCCAGCAGCGCCGGGACCCAAGGGGGACGGACTGAAGCTTTCTTT.

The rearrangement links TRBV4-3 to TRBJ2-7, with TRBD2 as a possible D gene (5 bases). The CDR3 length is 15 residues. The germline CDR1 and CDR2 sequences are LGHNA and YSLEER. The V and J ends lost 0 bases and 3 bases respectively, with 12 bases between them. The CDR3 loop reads CASSQDLGVYYEQYF. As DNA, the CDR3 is TGCGCCAGCAGCCAAGATCTGGGAGTTTACTACGAGCAGTACTTC.

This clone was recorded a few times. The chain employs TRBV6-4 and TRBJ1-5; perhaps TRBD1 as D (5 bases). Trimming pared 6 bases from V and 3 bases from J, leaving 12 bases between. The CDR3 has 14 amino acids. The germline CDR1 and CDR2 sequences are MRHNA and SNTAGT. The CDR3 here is CASRLDSNNQPQHF. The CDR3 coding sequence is TGTGCCAGCAGGCTAGACAGCAACAATCAGCCCCAGCATTTT.

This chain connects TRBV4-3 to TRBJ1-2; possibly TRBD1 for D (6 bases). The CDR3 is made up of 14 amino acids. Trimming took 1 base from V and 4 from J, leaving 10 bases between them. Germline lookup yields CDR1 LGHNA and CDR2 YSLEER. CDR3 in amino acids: CASSQARGSYGYTF. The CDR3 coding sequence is TGCGCCAGCAGCCAAGCAAGGGGGTCCTATGGCTACACCTTC.

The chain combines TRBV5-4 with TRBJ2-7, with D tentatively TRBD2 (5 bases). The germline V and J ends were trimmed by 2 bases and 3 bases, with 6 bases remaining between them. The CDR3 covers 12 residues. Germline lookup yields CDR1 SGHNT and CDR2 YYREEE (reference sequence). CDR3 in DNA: TGTGCCAGCAGCTTCCGGGACTACGAGCAGTACTTC. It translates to CASSFRDYEQYF.

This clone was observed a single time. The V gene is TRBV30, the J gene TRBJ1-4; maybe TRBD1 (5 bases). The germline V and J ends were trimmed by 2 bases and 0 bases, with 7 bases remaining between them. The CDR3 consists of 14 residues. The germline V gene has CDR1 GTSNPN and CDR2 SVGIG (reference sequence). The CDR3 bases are TGTGCCTGGAGTACACAGGCAACTAATGAAAAACTGTTTTTT. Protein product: CAWSTQATNEKLFF.

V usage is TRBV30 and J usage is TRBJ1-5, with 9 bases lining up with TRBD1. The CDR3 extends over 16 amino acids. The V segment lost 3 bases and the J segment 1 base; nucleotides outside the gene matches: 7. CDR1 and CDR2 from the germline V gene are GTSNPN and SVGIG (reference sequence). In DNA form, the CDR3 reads TGTGCCTGGAGCGCGAAGGACAGGGGAAGCAATCAGCCCCAGCATTTT. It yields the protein CAWSAKDRGSNQPQHF.

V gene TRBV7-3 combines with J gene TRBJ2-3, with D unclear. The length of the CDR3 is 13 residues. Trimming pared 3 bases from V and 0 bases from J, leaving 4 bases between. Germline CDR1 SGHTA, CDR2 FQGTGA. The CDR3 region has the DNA TGTGCCAGCAGCTTCCCTAGCACAGATACGCAGTATTTT. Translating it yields CASSFPSTDTQYF.